The rows below give T cell receptor beta chains drawn from one sample of a study of CD8+CD57+ T cells in acquired aplastic anemia. From the reads, TCRdb called clonotypes with MiXCR, one entry per CDR3 protein. The table lists under 350,000 distinct CDR3 sequences, about three fifths of them singletons. The sample was sorted CD4+, CD8+, or CD8+CD57+ T cells (not recorded which) from PBMCs. The receptors shown here come from a human donor with aplastic anemia. The CDR3 runs from the conserved cysteine through the conserved F or W. The order of the fields is J gene, clone size, D gene, V gene, CDR3 DNA, CDR3 protein. D genes are given only for firm matches. Clone size, where shown, is once, few, many, or a class for clones that have expanded.

TRBJ1-5	.	.	TRBV19	TGTGCCAGTAGTACGACGTATGACAGCAATCAGCCCCAGCATTTT	CASSTTYDSNQPQHF
TRBJ2-6	few	.	TRBV20-1	TGCAGTGCTAGACCAACTAGCTCTGGGGCCAACGTCCTGACTTTC	CSARPTSSGANVLTF
TRBJ2-7	few	TRBD1	TRBV10-3	TGTGCCATCAGTTCGGGACAGGGAGCCTACGAGCAGTACTTC	CAISSGQGAYEQYF
TRBJ1-1	.	.	TRBV7-9	TGTGCCAGCTGGCGTCGCACTGAAGCTTTCTTT	CASWRRTEAFF
TRBJ1-2	few	.	TRBV5-4	TGTGCCAGCAGCTTGAGAGACTATGGCTACACCTTC	CASSLRDYGYTF
TRBJ1-6	.	TRBD1	TRBV5-1	TGCGCCAGCAGCCATGGACAGGGGGCCCTCCACTTT	CASSHGQGALHF
TRBJ1-5	.	.	TRBV10-3	TGTGCCTTCAGTACCGACGGGAGCAATAAGCCCCAGCATTTT	CAFSTDGSNKPQHF
TRBJ2-7	.	.	TRBV2	TGTGCCAGCAGTCGGGTGAATTCTAGGGCGGGTTCCGAGCAGTACTTC	CASSRVNSRAGSEQYF
TRBJ1-1	.	TRBD1	TRBV20-1	TGCAGTGCTAGAGATGGAACAGGGGCGCAGGAAGCTTTCTTT	CSARDGTGAQEAFF
TRBJ2-3	many	TRBD2	TRBV12-3/TRBV12-4	TGTGCCAGCAGTTTATCTACTAGCGGGAGGGCCAATACGCAGTATTTT	CASSLSTSGRANTQYF
TRBJ2-7	.	.	TRBV12-3/TRBV12-4	TGTGCCAGCTTAGCTATTCCGCCCTACGAGCAGTACTTC	CASLAIPPYEQYF
TRBJ2-5	.	.	TRBV5-1	TGCGCCAGCAGCTTGGCTTCGGGGATGGAGACCCAGTACTTC	CASSLASGMETQYF
TRBJ2-1	many	.	TRBV7-6	TGTGCCAGCAGCTTAGTACCTATACAGAGCTCCTACAATGAGCAGTTCTTC	CASSLVPIQSSYNEQFF
TRBJ1-1	.	.	TRBV20-1	TGCAGTGCTAGGCTAAGTATGTTCGCTGAAGCTTTCTTT	CSARLSMFAEAFF
TRBJ2-7	.	.	TRBV7-6	.	CASSFYICSARDPSIGQYF
TRBJ2-1	.	.	TRBV9	TGTGCCAGCAGCGTAGGGGAGGTCTCCTACAATGAGCAGTTCTTC	CASSVGEVSYNEQFF
TRBJ2-1	.	TRBD2	TRBV9	TGTGCCAGCAGCGTAGTACCGACTAGCGGCCACAATGAGCAGTTCTTC	CASSVVPTSGHNEQFF
TRBJ1-4	.	TRBD1	TRBV5-4	TGTGCCAGCAGCCCCGAGACAGGGGAAAAACTGTTTTTT	CASSPETGEKLFF
TRBJ2-5	many	.	TRBV6-2/TRBV6-3	TGTGCCAGCAGTTACTCGAGTATCACAGGCAAAGAGACCCAGTACTTC	CASSYSSITGKETQYF
TRBJ2-3	.	.	TRBV5-1	TGCGCCAGCAGCGTGATGAGCACAGATACGCAGTATTTT	CASSVMSTDTQYF
TRBJ2-6	.	TRBD1	TRBV10-1	TGCGCCAGCAGCCCGACAGGGCAAACGAACACTGAAGCTTTC	CASSPTGQTNTEAF
TRBJ2-5	.	.	TRBV9	TGTGCCAGCAGCGTAGACAGTCCCGGGACCCAGTACTTC	CASSVDSPGTQYF
TRBJ1-1	.	.	TRBV4-2	TGTGCCAGCAGCCAAGCTCAGGGAGCCACTGAAGCTTTCTTT	CASSQAQGATEAFF
TRBJ1-2	few	TRBD1	TRBV18	TGTGCCAGCTCACCCCCGGGACAGAACCCTAACTATGGCTACACCTTC	CASSPPGQNPNYGYTF
TRBJ1-2	.	.	TRBV12-3/TRBV12-4	TGTGCCAGCAACCTCTGGGAGTATGGCTACACCTTC	CASNLWEYGYTF
TRBJ2-6	.	TRBD1	TRBV19	TGTGCCAGTAGTATTAACAGGGGCTCTGGGGCCAACGTCCTGACTTTC	CASSINRGSGANVLTF
TRBJ2-1	.	.	TRBV7-6	TGTGCCAGCAGCTTAGATTTCGGACACAATGAGCAGTTCTTC	CASSLDFGHNEQFF
TRBJ2-5	few	.	TRBV5-6	TGTGCCAGCAGCTTGGCATCCGATCAGCCCCAGTACTTC	CASSLASDQPQYF
TRBJ1-2	.	.	TRBV28	TGTGCCAGCAGTCCGCGCGGACGTGGCTATGGCTACACCTTC	CASSPRGRGYGYTF
TRBJ1-6	many	TRBD1	TRBV5-8	TGTGCCAGCAGCTTAAGACAGGGTTTTAATTCACCCCTCCACTTT	CASSLRQGFNSPLHF
TRBJ1-2	many	.	TRBV12-3/TRBV12-4	TGTGCCAGCAGTAAACGGACGGTCACTAACTATGGCTACGCCTTC	CASSKRTVTNYGYAF
TRBJ1-1	.	.	TRBV7-9	TGTGCCAGCAGCTTAGTTGACAGAAACACTGAAGCTTTCTTT	CASSLVDRNTEAFF
TRBJ1-2	.	.	TRBV24-1	TGTGCCACCAGGGACGAGCAGACCCATGGCTACACCTTC	CATRDEQTHGYTF
TRBJ2-7	many	.	TRBV5-1	TGCGCCAGCAGCTCCCGACCGGACTACGAGCAGTACTTC	CASSSRPDYEQYF
TRBJ2-3	few	TRBD2	TRBV20-1	TGCAGTGCTAGAGATCCAAGTAGCGGGACAGATACGCAGTATTTT	CSARDPSSGTDTQYF
TRBJ2-1	.	TRBD2	TRBV7-2	TGTGCCAGCAGCCAAGAGACTAGCGGGGGGGCCTACAATGAGCAGTTCTTC	CASSQETSGGAYNEQFF
TRBJ2-2	.	.	TRBV15	TGTGCCACCAGCAGCAACACGGGGAACACCGGGGAGCTGTTTTTT	CATSSNTGNTGELFF
TRBJ2-1	few	TRBD2	TRBV20-1	TGCAGTGCTGCCCCCCTAGCGGACTACAATGAGCAGTTCTTC	CSAAPLADYNEQFF
TRBJ2-2	.	TRBD2	TRBV24-1	TGTGCCACCAGTGTGGCTAGCGGGATAGGCGCCGGGGAGCTGTTTTTT	CATSVASGIGAGELFF
TRBJ2-7	few	TRBD1	TRBV7-9	TGTGCCAGCAGCTTAGCGGGACAGGGCCAGTCCTACGAGCAGTACTTC	CASSLAGQGQSYEQYF
TRBJ2-5	many	TRBD1	TRBV19	TGTGCCAGTAGGATTTCCGGGACAGGCCAAGAGACCCAGTACTTC	CASRISGTGQETQYF
TRBJ2-1	.	TRBD1	TRBV14	TGTGCCAGCAGCCCAAGATACTCCAAGGGGGCTTCCTACAATGAGCAGTTCTTC	CASSPRYSKGASYNEQFF
TRBJ2-7	few	TRBD2	TRBV5-4	TGTGCCAGCAGCCCAGGGACTAGCGGGATCCGCGAGCAGTACTTC	CASSPGTSGIREQYF
TRBJ2-7	few	.	TRBV20-1	TGCAGTGCTAGAGATCCAAACAAGGGGTCGGGGGAGCAGTACTTC	CSARDPNKGSGEQYF
TRBJ1-6	.	.	TRBV19	TGTGCCAGTAGTAACCAGGGTTTTAATTCACCCCTCCACTTT	CASSNQGFNSPLHF
TRBJ2-3	many	TRBD2	TRBV6-6	TGTGCCAGCAGTTACGGGACTAGCCGCGGGGATACGCAGTATTTT	CASSYGTSRGDTQYF
TRBJ2-1	.	.	TRBV7-8	TGTGCCAGCAGCTCGGTCGGTAGCGCGACCTACAATGAGCAGTTCTTC	CASSSVGSATYNEQFF
TRBJ2-5	.	.	TRBV7-9	TGTGCCAGCAGCTTGTTAGCGGTCCGCCACCAAGAGACCCAGTACTTC	CASSLLAVRHQETQYF
TRBJ2-1	once	.	TRBV9	TGTGCCAGCAGCCTGGGACCGCAATCCTACAATGAGCAGTTCTTC	CASSLGPQSYNEQFF
TRBJ2-1	few	TRBD1	TRBV7-3	TGTGCCAGCAGCTTGAGGCAGGGGGACAATGAGCAGTTCTTC	CASSLRQGDNEQFF
TRBJ2-1	.	TRBD2	TRBV29-1	TGCAGCGCACCGCAGGTAGCGGGGGTTGAGCAGTTCTTC	CSAPQVAGVEQFF
TRBJ2-1	.	.	TRBV20-1	TGCAGTGCTAGAGATCGGGACACCTACAATGAGCAGTTCTTC	CSARDRDTYNEQFF
TRBJ1-1	many	.	TRBV5-8	TGTGCCAGCAGCATAAAAGGGGGGAACACTGAAGCTTTCTTT	CASSIKGGNTEAFF